The rows below give T cell receptor beta chains drawn from one sample of a study of blood T cell repertoires in COVID-19. Profiling relied on immunoSEQ multiplex PCR, and the TCRdb table lists in-frame clones only, not all of them. The table lists 200,000 to 300,000 clones, approximately 92% of them singletons, with 2.6% in the top ten. The sequenced material came from peripheral blood. These receptors all stem from a person aged 18-29 years with COVID-19, enrolled during active disease. The CDR3 runs from the conserved cysteine through the conserved F or W. Fields, in order: V gene, D gene, J gene, clone size, CDR3 DNA, CDR3 protein. D genes are given only for firm matches. The size of a clone is reported for some rows only, either as once, few or many, or as a class for expanded clones.

>TRBV18|-|TRBJ2-2|few
TGTGCCAGCTCACTACAGACATCCGCGAACACCGGGGAGCTGTTTTTT
CASSLQTSANTGELFF
>TRBV7-2|TRBD2|TRBJ2-1|-
TGTGCCAGCAGCTCCGGGACTAGCGGGAGTAAGTCCTACAATGAGCAGTTCTTC
CASSSGTSGSKSYNEQFF
>TRBV20-1|-|TRBJ1-1|-
TGCAGTGCTTATACAGACACTGAAGCTTTCTTT
CSAYTDTEAFF
>TRBV7-9|TRBD2|TRBJ2-2|-
TGTGCCAGCAGCCACTTTGAAGGACTAGCGGGAACCGGGGAGCTGTTTTTT
CASSHFEGLAGTGELFF
>TRBV7-9|TRBD1|TRBJ2-2|-
TGTGCCAGCAGCAAACCGGGACAGAATTTCGGGGAGCTGTTTTTT
CASSKPGQNFGELFF
>TRBV27|TRBD2|TRBJ2-1|-
TGTGCCAGCAGTCCGCGTTCAATGGCGGGAGGGTTGTACAATGAGCAGTTCTTC
CASSPRSMAGGLYNEQFF
>TRBV4-3|-|TRBJ1-2|-
TGCGCCAGCAGCCAAGAGAACAGACCTTACTATGGCTACACCTTC
CASSQENRPYYGYTF
>TRBV19|-|TRBJ1-1|-
TGTGCCAGTAGTATAGATATGAGGAACACTGAAGCTTTCTTT
CASSIDMRNTEAFF
>TRBV24-1|-|TRBJ1-2|-
TGTGCCACCAGTGCCGTGGGGCAGAGTGGCTACACCTTC
CATSAVGQSGYTF
>TRBV5-1|TRBD2|TRBJ2-1|-
TGCGCCAGCAGCTTTGCGGGGGACCCCTCCTACAATGAGCAGTTCTTC
CASSFAGDPSYNEQFF
>TRBV6-5|-|TRBJ1-5|once
TGTGCCAGCTCGACAGAAAACGGGCAGCCCCAGCATTTT
CASSTENGQPQHF
>TRBV20-1|-|TRBJ1-2|-
TGCAGCAGCAGGGTCATGGATGGCTACACCTTC
CSSRVMDGYTF
>TRBV27|TRBD1|TRBJ2-6|-
TGTGCCAGCAGTTTGACAGGGGGACTTGGGGCCAACGTCCTGACTTTC
CASSLTGGLGANVLTF
>TRBV6-4|TRBD1|TRBJ1-4|-
TGTGCCACCCCTCTCCGGGACAGTAATGAAAAACTGTTTTTT
CATPLRDSNEKLFF
>TRBV4-1|TRBD1|TRBJ1-6|-
TGCGCCAGCAGCCAATCAAAACAGGGGGCGCGGGGCGCACCCCTCCACTTT
CASSQSKQGARGAPLHF
>TRBV14|-|TRBJ2-3|once
TGTGCCAGCAGCCCCTTCGGCACAGATACGCAGTATTTT
CASSPFGTDTQYF
>TRBV24-1|TRBD1|TRBJ2-7|-
TGTGCCACCAGCTTGGGGACAGGGGTCGACGAGCAGTACTTC
CATSLGTGVDEQYF
>TRBV5-4|-|TRBJ2-3|-
TGTGCCAGCAGCCCCGACAGGTACACAGATACGCAGTATTTT
CASSPDRYTDTQYF
>TRBV12-3/TRBV12-4|-|TRBJ2-2|-
TGTGCCAGCAGTTTAAGGGGAACCGGGGAGCTGTTTTTT
CASSLRGTGELFF
>TRBV5-1|TRBD1|TRBJ1-1|few
TGCGCCAGCAGCTTGAATGACAGGGGCCGGGAAGCTTTCTTT
CASSLNDRGREAFF
>TRBV11-3|-|TRBJ2-7|-
TGTGCCAGCAGCGATGGGCCAGGGGATGTTTACGAGCAGTACTTC
CASSDGPGDVYEQYF
>TRBV6-5|-|TRBJ1-1|-
TGTGCCAGCAGTTACCAGGGCCTAGGGTCTGAAGCTTTCTTT
CASSYQGLGSEAFF
>TRBV5-1|TRBD1|TRBJ2-3|-
TGCGCCAGCAGCTGGACAGGGGGCGAAGATACGCAGTATTTT
CASSWTGGEDTQYF
>TRBV6-2/TRBV6-3|TRBD1|TRBJ1-2|-
TGTGCCAGCAGACCTGGGACAGGGGGGGGCTACACCTTC
CASRPGTGGGYTF
>TRBV7-9|TRBD2|TRBJ2-3|-
TGTGCCAGCAACCGACTAGCGGGAGAAGATACGCAGTATTTT
CASNRLAGEDTQYF
>TRBV6-6|-|TRBJ2-2|-
TGTGCCAGCAGTTACAGGTCGACAAAGGCCGGCGGGGAGCTGTTTTTT
CASSYRSTKAGGELFF
>TRBV28|-|TRBJ1-5|-
TGTGCCATTGTTCGCCCAGGGAACCAGCCCCAGCATTTT
CAIVRPGNQPQHF
>TRBV6-1|-|TRBJ2-7|-
TGTGCCAGCAGTGAGGGGAGAGCCTACGAGCAGTACTTC
CASSEGRAYEQYF
>TRBV7-3|-|TRBJ2-5|-
TGTGCCAGCAGCCAAGCGGCAGGGGCCAGAGAGACCCAGTACTTC
CASSQAAGARETQYF
>TRBV3-1/TRBV3-2|TRBD1|TRBJ1-2|-
TGTGCCAGCAGCCAACTAGAGGCGGGACAGGGATCCTACACCTTC
CASSQLEAGQGSYTF
>TRBV13|TRBD1|TRBJ2-5|-
TGTGCCAGCAGCTCTGGGACAGGGGTCGAGACCCAGTACTTC
CASSSGTGVETQYF
>TRBV27|-|TRBJ2-1|-
TGTGCCAGCAGTTACAGGGAGACCTCCTACAATGAGCAGTTCTTC
CASSYRETSYNEQFF
>TRBV2|-|TRBJ1-2|-
TGTGCCAGCATCGATTCGGAACACCACTATGATGGCTACACCTTC
CASIDSEHHYDGYTF
>TRBV29-1|-|TRBJ2-2|-
TGCAGCACTGGGCAGGGGGGAGCCGGGGAGCTGTTTTTT
CSTGQGGAGELFF
>TRBV12-3/TRBV12-4|-|TRBJ1-2|-
TGTGCCAGCAGTTTTTACAGTCTCTATGGCTACACCTTC
CASSFYSLYGYTF
>TRBV7-9|-|TRBJ2-5|-
TGTGCCAGCAGCTTTCTAGGGGCCCCCGAGACCCAGTACTTC
CASSFLGAPETQYF
>TRBV7-2|-|TRBJ2-5|-
TGTGCCAGCAGCCTCTCGGGGAGTTTTGAAGAGACCCAGTACTTC
CASSLSGSFEETQYF
>TRBV9|-|TRBJ2-7|-
TGTGCCAGCAGCGGGACACTCTTCTCCTACGAGCAGTACTTC
CASSGTLFSYEQYF
>TRBV6-1|-|TRBJ2-7|-
TGTGCCAGCAGTGAAGCGAGTTATAGCTCCTACGAGCAGTACTTC
CASSEASYSSYEQYF
>TRBV28|-|TRBJ1-5|-
TGTGCCAGCCGGGAAGATAGCAATCAGCCCCAGCATTTT
CASREDSNQPQHF
>TRBV6-6|-|TRBJ1-5|-
TGTGCCAGCAGTTACCCCGCGGGGGCAGAGAATCAGCCCCAGCATTTT
CASSYPAGAENQPQHF
>TRBV28|-|TRBJ2-7|-
TGTGCCAGCAATAGAGGCTACGAGCAGTACTTC
CASNRGYEQYF
>TRBV3-1/TRBV3-2|-|TRBJ1-2|-
TGTGCCAGCAGCCAAGATCGAGGGTATGGCGGCTACACCTTC
CASSQDRGYGGYTF
>TRBV12-3/TRBV12-4|-|TRBJ1-1|-
TGTGCCAGCAGTCCTAACCTCCCCCGTGAAGCTTTCTTT
CASSPNLPREAFF
>TRBV18|TRBD1|TRBJ2-7|-
TGTGCCAGCTCACAGACCCAGGGGGCAAACGAGCAGTACTTC
CASSQTQGANEQYF
>TRBV7-9|-|TRBJ1-1|-
TGTGCCAGCAGCTTGTGGCAGGGAGGTGGGAACACTGAAGCTTTCTTT
CASSLWQGGGNTEAFF
>TRBV9|-|TRBJ2-1|-
TGTGCCAGCAGCGTAGCTGGCCAGGGTTCCTACAATGAGCAGTTCTTC
CASSVAGQGSYNEQFF
>TRBV29-1|TRBD1|TRBJ2-7|once
TGCAGCGTTCGACAGGGGGCCAGCTCCTACGAGCAGTACTTC
CSVRQGASSYEQYF
>TRBV7-9|TRBD2|TRBJ2-7|once
TGTGCCAGCAGCCCGACTAGCGGGAAAAGTAACTGGTACGAGCAGTACTTC
CASSPTSGKSNWYEQYF
>TRBV4-1|TRBD1|TRBJ1-2|-
TGCGCCAGCAGCCAGACAGGGGAAGGCTACACCTTC
CASSQTGEGYTF
>TRBV6-4|TRBD1|TRBJ2-1|-
TGTGCCAGCAGTTCCGGGACAGGGAACTCCAATGAGCAGTTCTTC
CASSSGTGNSNEQFF
>TRBV29-1|-|TRBJ2-7|-
TGCAGCGTTGAGTGTGTTCGGAGCTCCTACGAGCAGTACTTC
CSVECVRSSYEQYF
>TRBV27|-|TRBJ2-3|-
TGTGCCAGCAGTTTGAGGGCCTTGGATACGCAGTATTTT
CASSLRALDTQYF
>TRBV13|TRBD2|TRBJ2-1|-
TGTGCCAGCAGCTTGGGGACTAGCGGGATTGAGCAGTTCTTC
CASSLGTSGIEQFF
>TRBV5-1|-|TRBJ1-5|-
TGCGCCAGCAGCATGGGGCAGGGCCAGCCCCAGCATTTT
CASSMGQGQPQHF
>TRBV29-1|-|TRBJ2-1|-
TGCAGCGTTGAGCTTGGGGGCAACTACAATGAGCAGTTCTTC
CSVELGGNYNEQFF
>TRBV9|TRBD2|TRBJ2-1|-
TGTGCCAGCAGCGTCTGGGGAGGGACTACCGATGAGCAGTTCTTC
CASSVWGGTTDEQFF
>TRBV6-5|TRBD2|TRBJ2-7|-
TGTGCCAGCAGTTACAGCATAGCGGGAGAAGGCGAGCAGTACTTC
CASSYSIAGEGEQYF